A single sample gave rise to the 24 T cell receptor beta chains below, sequenced in a study of cytotoxic CD8 clonotypes in ibrutinib-treated CLL (dated by TCRdb to the early 2020s). Library preparation employed the immunoSEQ multiplex PCR assay. Drawn from immuneACCESS, this table holds only the in-frame rearrangements with V and J called that TCRdb kept. Clones are partly lost; checked studies trace under half to an unresolved V gene and leave the rest unexplained. The sample table records 35,000 or so clones; over 55% of these occur just once. Clones ranked in the top ten supply about a sixth of the sample. The time point label, read with the paper, signifies: progressive disease on ibrutinib. The sequenced sample was PBMCs, obtained at disease progression, from a patient treated with ibrutinib. Receptors were obtained from a human donor with chronic lymphocytic leukemia.

This rearrangement joins TRBV9 to TRBJ2-3, with TRBD2 identical over 9 bases. CDR1 SGDLS and CDR2 YYNGEE come from the germline V gene. With 3 bases clipped from V and 6 bases from J, the junction kept 11 bases outside the gene matches. CDR3 length equals 16 residues. The CDR3 loop is CASSAATGTSSDTQYF. In nucleotides, the CDR3 is TGTGCCAGCAGCGCCGCAACCGGGACTAGCTCGGATACGCAGTATTTT.

The chain is built from TRBV6-4 and TRBJ1-1; tentatively, D is TRBD1 (5 bases). Germline-derived CDR1 and CDR2 are MRHNA and SNTAGT. V was trimmed by 3 bases and J by 7 bases, leaving 15 bases between them. The CDR3 runs 14 residues. CDR3 DNA sequence: TGTGCCAGCAGTGAAGGGAGGGGTGTCGGTGAAGCTTTCTTT. It specifies CASSEGRGVGEAFF.

V is TRBV10-3 and J is TRBJ1-1, with 8 bases identical to TRBD1. The germline V gene has CDR1 ENHRY and CDR2 SYGVKD. With V trimmed by 5 bases and J by 5 bases, 4 bases remained unmatched. CDR3 length: 13 residues. CDR3 loop: CAISQGAGTEAFF. The CDR3 DNA reads as TGTGCCATCAGTCAGGGGGCCGGGACTGAAGCTTTCTTT.

The gene calls are TRBV7-7 and TRBJ2-1; a weak D match, TRBD1 (6 bases). Per germline, CDR1 SSHAT and CDR2 FNYEAQ (reference sequence). The V end was cut by 1 base, the J end by 4 bases, with 14 bases between. The CDR3 is made up of 16 amino acids. In DNA, the CDR3 is TGTGCCAGCAGCTTAGGGACAGACCCAATTTACAATGAGCAGTTCTTC. The encoded protein is CASSLGTDPIYNEQFF.

The sample holds one count of this clone. This chain links TRBV19 with TRBJ1-2; no firm D call. The CDR3 loop spans 10 amino acids. The V end was cut by 8 bases, the J end by 4 bases, with 5 bases between. CDR1 and CDR2 (germline): LNHDA, SQIVND (reference sequence). CDR3 DNA: TGTGCCAGTTTCTTCTATGGCTACACCTTC. Amino acid sequence: CASFFYGYTF.

V is TRBV5-6 and J is TRBJ1-6, with D possibly being TRBD1 (5 bases). Germline assignment: CDR1 SGHDT and CDR2 YYEEEE. The CDR3 runs 13 residues. Trimming removed 1 base at V and 14 bases at J, with 13 bases between. The CDR3 is CASSLWDPGALHF. In DNA form, the CDR3 reads TGTGCCAGCAGCTTGTGGGACCCCGGGGCCCTCCACTTT.

For the CDR3, the DNA is TGCAGCTTCCTTGAGGACGCCTATGGCTACACCTTC. Translating it yields CSFLEDAYGYTF. The chain joins TRBV29-1 to TRBJ1-2; D gene uncertain. CDR1 is SQVTM and CDR2 is ANQGSEA in the germline V gene. This CDR3 is 12 amino acids long. Trimming took 8 bases from V and 4 from J, leaving 14 bases between them. Variable domain in full (rest from reference TRBV29-1 and TRBJ1-2): SAVISQKPSRDICQRGTSLTIQCQVDSQVTMMFWYRQQPGQSLTLIATANQGSEATYESGFVIDKFPISRPNLTFSTLTVSNMSPEDSSIYLCSFLEDAYGYTFGSGTRLTVV.

This chain links TRBV10-1 with TRBJ1-6; perhaps TRBD1 as D (5 bases). This CDR3 is 13 amino acids long. V was cut by 3 bases and J by 10 bases, with 10 bases left in between. Germline CDR1 and CDR2: WNHNN and SYGVQD (reference sequence). The CDR3 bases are TGCGCCAGCAGTGACAGGGTGAACTCACCCCTCCACTTT. It encodes CASSDRVNSPLHF.

This chain uses TRBV7-9 with TRBJ1-2; 7 nucleotides line up with TRBD1. V trimming: 7 bases; J trimming: 1 base; junction bases outside the gene matches: 6. Per the germline V gene, CDR1 is SEHNR and CDR2 is FQNEAQ (reference sequence). This CDR3 contains 14 residues. In DNA, the CDR3 is TGTGCCAGCACCCTCACAGGGGTTAACTATGGCTACACCTTC. Encoded protein: CASTLTGVNYGYTF.

The rearrangement joins TRBV6-1 to TRBJ1-6; D may be TRBD1 (6 bases). The V gene lost 3 bases and the J gene lost 0 bases, with 15 bases spanning the gap. This CDR3 region has 18 residues. The germline V gene encodes CDR1 MNHNS and CDR2 SASEGT. The CDR3 loop reads CASSEVGTLSSYNSPLHF. The CDR3 DNA follows: TGTGCCAGCAGTGAGGTGGGGACATTAAGCTCCTATAATTCACCCCTCCACTTT.

The chain links TRBV5-1 to TRBJ2-2; D remains ambiguous. Germline CDR1 SGHRS, CDR2 YFSETQ. With 0 bases removed from V and 5 bases from J, the gap between germline ends came to 5 bases. CDR3 size: 13 residues. This CDR3 reads CASSLVGTGELFF. The CDR3 region has the DNA TGCGCCAGCAGCTTGGTTGGGACCGGGGAGCTGTTTTTT.

CDR3 coding DNA: TGCAGCGGTGGACAGGGGGGCGAGCAGTACTTC. It is translated as CSGGQGGEQYF. The chain joins TRBV29-1 to TRBJ2-7, with 10 bases aligning to TRBD1. V lost 7 bases, J lost 6 bases, and 3 bases stayed unmatched. This CDR3 has 11 residues. Germline V CDR1 and CDR2: SQVTM, ANQGSEA.

The chain links TRBV5-6 to TRBJ2-1, with D maybe TRBD2 (6 bases). The V end lost 1 base, the J end lost 6 bases, and 17 bases lay between the germline ends. The CDR3 is 16 residues long. Germline CDR1 and CDR2: SGHDT and YYEEEE. The CDR3 reads CASSLWRTTHSNEQFF. In nucleotides, the CDR3 is TGTGCCAGCAGCTTGTGGAGGACTACCCACTCCAATGAGCAGTTCTTC.

The genes are TRBV6-5 and TRBJ2-5; D call uncertain. The CDR3 has 15 amino acids. Germline V gene data show CDR1 as MNHEY and CDR2 as SVGAGI. Trimming cost V 0 bases and J 2 bases, with 10 bases left between them. CDR3 nucleotides: TGTGCCAGCAGTTACTCGGGGTCAGGACAAGAGACCCAGTACTTC. This translates into CASSYSGSGQETQYF.

The V call is TRBV5-6, the J call TRBJ2-1; TRBD2 agrees at 12 bases. The CDR3 is made up of 17 amino acids. Germline V gene data show CDR1 as SGHDT and CDR2 as YYEEEE. V dropped 5 bases and J dropped 7; count of bases not matched to a gene: 13. The DNA for the CDR3 is TGTGCCAGCAGGTTTCGGACTAGCGGGGCCGAGGGAAATGAGCAGTTCTTC. This codes for CASRFRTSGAEGNEQFF.

This chain uses TRBV4-1 with TRBJ2-5; 9 positions match TRBD2. The CDR3 runs 15 residues. J was trimmed by 5 bases and V by 1 base; bases with no gene match: 5. CDR1 MGHRA and CDR2 YSYEKL come from the germline V gene. The CDR3 DNA sequence: TGCGCCAGCAGCCAAGGCGGGGGGGCGTGGGAGACCCAGTACTTC. Translating gives CASSQGGGAWETQYF.

The genes are TRBV5-1 and TRBJ1-5; maybe TRBD1 (6 bases). Trimming cost V 7 bases and J 3 bases, with 14 bases left between them. The CDR3 has 14 amino acids. Germline V gene data show CDR1 as SGHRS and CDR2 as YFSETQ. DNA of the CDR3: TGCGCCAGCCGAAAGGGGGGGGACAATCAGCCCCAGCATTTT. It specifies CASRKGGDNQPQHF.

The chain links TRBV6-5 to TRBJ1-2; D gene unclear. Germline V gives CDR1 MNHEY, CDR2 SVGAGI. The CDR3 has 15 amino acids. V lost 2 bases and J lost 5, with 15 bases in between. The CDR3 here is CASSYQSEGYYGYTF. CDR3 bases: TGTGCCAGCAGTTACCAGAGTGAAGGGTATTATGGCTACACCTTC.

This clone was seen only a few times. This chain joins TRBV6-1 and TRBJ2-7; 7 positions match TRBD1. The junction had 6 bases not matched to a gene; V was cut back by 7 bases and J by 3 bases. This CDR3 contains 13 residues. Per the germline V gene, CDR1 is MNHNS and CDR2 is SASEGT. The CDR3 DNA reads as TGTGCCAGCAACTTCGACAGGGACTACGAGCAGTACTTC. Translated, it gives CASNFDRDYEQYF.

CDR3: CASSFRTADTQYF. In DNA, the CDR3 is TGTGCCAGCAGCTTCCGGACAGCAGATACGCAGTATTTT. V is TRBV7-9 and J is TRBJ2-3; the D gene is possibly TRBD1 (6 bases). Per germline, CDR1 SEHNR and CDR2 FQNEAQ (reference sequence). The CDR3 is made up of 13 amino acids. With 3 bases removed from V and 4 bases from J, the gap between germline ends came to 8 bases.

This sequence joins TRBV19 and TRBJ1-5, with D hard to call. Germline assignment: CDR1 LNHDA and CDR2 SQIVND (reference sequence). V lost 4 bases to trimming and J lost 0 bases, with 13 bases between them. The CDR3 covers 16 residues. DNA of the CDR3: TGTGCCAGTAGTACCCGAGACACTTCTAGCAATCAGCCCCAGCATTTT. Encoded protein: CASSTRDTSSNQPQHF.

The J gene is TRBJ2-7, the V gene TRBV6-1, with TRBD1 matching 7 bases. This CDR3 comprises 16 residues. Germline V gene lookup returns CDR1 MNHNS and CDR2 SASEGT. J gave up 2 bases and V 3 bases, and 10 bases lay outside the gene matches. The CDR3 loop reads CASSDEGAGWAYEQYF. CDR3 sequence (DNA): TGTGCCAGCAGTGATGAGGGGGCAGGGTGGGCCTACGAGCAGTACTTC.

The chain couples TRBV15 to TRBJ1-5, with D perhaps matching TRBD1 (6 bases). The V gene lost 5 bases and the J gene lost 7 bases, with 15 bases spanning the gap. In germline, CDR1 is LNHNV, CDR2 YYDKDF (reference sequence). The CDR3 consists of 14 residues. DNA for the CDR3: TGTGCCACCAGCCCTAGGGGGAGAGAGCAGCCCCAGCATTTT. This sequence encodes CATSPRGREQPQHF.

The V gene is TRBV25-1, the J gene TRBJ1-2; possibly TRBD1 for D (5 bases). V was shortened by 8 bases and J by 4 bases, with 14 bases between the two germline ends. The CDR3 totals 13 residues. The germline gives CDR1 MGHDK, CDR2 SYGVNS. The CDR3 nucleotides read TGTGCCAGCCGCTCCGGGGGTGGCTATGGCTACACCTTC. Amino acids: CASRSGGGYGYTF.